A single sample gave rise to the 25 T cell receptor beta chains below, sequenced in a study of OX40 agonist ivuxolimab in advanced cancers. Data came from immunoSEQ multiplex PCR; TCRdb stores just in-frame clones and leaves some out. This sample has 50,000 to 75,000 clones, with more than 75% found just once. The starting material was CD4+ or CD8+ T cells sorted from blood, obtained in a trial of the OX40 agonist ivuxolimab. These receptor sequences come from an adult with an advanced solid tumor such as melanoma, head and neck, liver or kidney cancer.

The chain is built from TRBV4-3 and TRBJ2-7; D possibly matches TRBD1 or TRBD2 (5 bases each). This CDR3 is 18 amino acids long. The V end lost 4 bases, the J end lost 0 bases, and 22 bases lay between the germline ends. CDR1 is LGHNA, CDR2 YSLEER, per germline. CDR3 region: CASSRYSGTEGLSYEQYF. The CDR3 DNA follows: TGCGCCAGCAGCCGATACTCCGGGACCGAGGGTCTCTCCTACGAGCAGTACTTC.

V and J are TRBV6-1 and TRBJ2-3; 8 bases match TRBD1. The ends lost 4 bases at V and 2 bases at J; junction bases unmatched: 11. The CDR3 loop spans 17 amino acids. The germline V gene has CDR1 MNHNS and CDR2 SASEGT. CDR3 region: CASSAGTGQRFTDTQYF. In nucleotides, the CDR3 is TGTGCCAGCAGTGCGGGGACAGGACAAAGGTTCACAGATACGCAGTATTTT.

The chain carries TRBV4-1 and TRBJ2-5, with TRBD2 as a possible D gene (6 bases). Germline assignment: CDR1 MGHRA and CDR2 YSYEKL. The V gene lost 4 bases and the J gene lost 2 bases, with 11 bases spanning the gap. The CDR3 runs to 14 residues. The CDR3 nucleotides read TGCGCCAGCAGCCCCCTGGAGGGGCAAGAGACCCAGTACTTC. Its protein is CASSPLEGQETQYF.

The chain couples TRBV15 to TRBJ1-6; a possible D gene is TRBD1 (5 bases). V was pared by 1 base and J by 10 bases, with 11 bases between. The CDR3 totals 14 residues. The germline V gene has CDR1 LNHNV and CDR2 YYDKDF (reference sequence). The CDR3 DNA follows: TGTGCCACCAGCAGAGGTCAGGGTGAATCACCCCTCCACTTT. This translates into CATSRGQGESPLHF. Complete variable domain (other parts from reference TRBV15 and TRBJ1-6): DAMVIQNPRYQVTQFGKPVTLSCSQTLNHNVMYWYQQKSSQAPKLLFHYYDKDFNNEADTPDNFQSRRPNTSFCFLDIRSPGLGDTAMYLCATSRGQGESPLHFGNGTRLTVT.

This chain links TRBV7-2 with TRBJ2-1, with a weak D call TRBD1 (5 bases). The CDR3 loop spans 15 amino acids. V was pared by 1 base and J by 8 bases, with 15 bases between. CDR1 is SGHTA, CDR2 FQGNSA, per germline. This chain's CDR3 is CASSLVVFPRDEQFF. CDR3 bases: TGTGCCAGCAGCTTAGTGGTCTTCCCCAGGGATGAGCAGTTCTTC.

This clone is categorized as medium-sized. The CDR3 region has the DNA TGTGCCAGCAGCTTCAATTCTCGGGGGGCTAACTATGGCTACACCTTC. This sequence encodes CASSFNSRGANYGYTF. This rearrangement joins TRBV7-9 to TRBJ1-2; possible D gene TRBD1, 5 bases. The germline V gene has CDR1 SEHNR and CDR2 FQNEAQ (reference sequence). There are 16 residues in the CDR3. Trimming took 3 bases from V and 0 from J, leaving 14 bases between them.

This clone was detected only a few times. This chain links TRBV5-1 with TRBJ2-5, with TRBD2 identical over 14 bases. This CDR3 is built from 16 residues. Germline lookup yields CDR1 SGHRS and CDR2 YFSETQ. With V trimmed by 4 bases and J by 9 bases, 11 bases remained unmatched. In nucleotides, the CDR3 is TGCGCCAGCAGCATCCGACTAGCGGGAGGGTGGGAGTCCCAGTACTTC. Its translation: CASSIRLAGGWESQYF.

V usage is TRBV6-1 and J usage is TRBJ2-3; D gene ambiguous. The germline gives CDR1 MNHNS, CDR2 SASEGT. The CDR3 covers 14 residues. V was pared by 4 bases and J by 4 bases, with 12 bases between. The CDR3 spells CASSVMIAADTQYF. Written as DNA, the CDR3 is TGTGCCAGCAGTGTGATGATTGCGGCAGATACGCAGTATTTT.

The J gene is TRBJ2-1, the V gene TRBV25-1; 8 nucleotides agree with TRBD1. V lost 4 bases to trimming and J lost 3 bases; unmatched junction nucleotides: 8. This CDR3 is built from 16 residues. Germline V CDR1 and CDR2: MGHDK, SYGVNS. CDR3 in amino acids: CASSASPGQVYNEQFF. Written as DNA, the CDR3 is TGTGCCAGCAGTGCCTCACCGGGACAGGTCTACAATGAGCAGTTCTTC.

The gene calls are TRBV5-4 and TRBJ2-1; TRBD2 aligns across 10 bases. The CDR3 covers 18 residues. Per germline, CDR1 SGHNT and CDR2 YYREEE (reference sequence). J gave up 4 bases and V 4 bases, and 14 bases lay outside the gene matches. Here the CDR3 reads CASSPNSGSGGYYNEQFF. The CDR3 DNA reads TGTGCCAGCAGCCCTAACTCGGGTAGCGGGGGGTATTACAATGAGCAGTTCTTC.

The CDR3 nucleotides read TGTGCCAGCAGCTTATCGGAGGACACATATGGCTACACCTTC. Encoded protein: CASSLSEDTYGYTF. V gene TRBV11-2 combines with J gene TRBJ1-2, with D perhaps matching TRBD1 (5 bases). V gave up 2 bases and J gave up 5 bases, with 12 bases separating them. Germline lookup yields CDR1 SGHAT and CDR2 FQNNGV. CDR3 size: 14 residues.

The CDR3 DNA sequence: TGTGCCAGCAGTTCGACAGAGAACTATGGCTACACCTTC. The encoded protein is CASSSTENYGYTF. The chain employs TRBV7-9 and TRBJ1-2; possibly TRBD1 for D (5 bases). CDR1 is SEHNR, CDR2 FQNEAQ, per germline (reference sequence). V gave up 6 bases and J gave up 2 bases, with 10 bases separating them. The CDR3 is made up of 13 amino acids.

V usage is TRBV7-9 and J usage is TRBJ2-7; D gene unclear. Germline V gives CDR1 SEHNR, CDR2 FQNEAQ (reference sequence). V lost 0 bases, J lost 6 bases, and 9 bases lay in between. There are 13 residues in the CDR3. CDR3 bases: TGTGCCAGCAGCTTAGCTGTAACGGGCGAGCAGTACTTC. It codes for CASSLAVTGEQYF.

The gene calls are TRBV7-6 and TRBJ2-2; no clear D gene. V lost 4 bases, J lost 8 bases, and 8 bases lay in between. The CDR3 loop spans 12 amino acids. Per germline, CDR1 SGHVS and CDR2 FNYEAQ. Written as DNA, the CDR3 is TGTGCCAGCAGCTCCCTTGGAGGGGAGCTGTTTTTT. Protein sequence: CASSSLGGELFF.

This clone was seen only once. This chain joins TRBV7-2 and TRBJ2-1; D is unclear. Germline V lookup: CDR1 SGHTA, CDR2 FQGNSA. The V gene lost 3 bases and the J gene lost 6 bases, with 3 bases spanning the gap. This CDR3 is built from 11 residues. For the CDR3, the DNA is TGTGCCAGCAGCTTGGCCAATGAGCAGTTCTTC. It translates to CASSLANEQFF.

The chain recombines TRBV7-7 with TRBJ2-3; tentative D call: TRBD2 (6 bases). V lost 5 bases, J lost 0 bases, and 15 bases lay in between. The germline gives CDR1 SSHAT, CDR2 FNYEAQ (reference sequence). This CDR3 comprises 16 residues. The CDR3 DNA reads as TGTGCCAGCAGCCAACGGCTAGCGAGCAGCACAGATACGCAGTATTTT. Protein sequence: CASSQRLASSTDTQYF.

This sequence joins TRBV2 and TRBJ1-4, with a weak D call TRBD1 (6 bases). With 8 bases removed from V and 8 bases from J, the gap between germline ends came to 15 bases. CDR3 size: 13 residues. Per germline, CDR1 SNHLY and CDR2 FYNNEI. Written as DNA, the CDR3 is TGTGCCAGCCAGGACAGCGTGGGAGAAAAACTGTTTTTT. Protein product: CASQDSVGEKLFF. Combining the CDR3 with reference TRBV2 and TRBJ1-4 gives the whole variable domain EPEVTQTPSHQVTQMGQEVILRCVPISNHLYFYWYRQILGQKVEFLVSFYNNEISEKSEIFDDQFSVERPDGSNFTLKIRSTKLEDSAMYFCASQDSVGEKLFFGSGTQLSVL.

The chain links TRBV9 to TRBJ2-1; 8 bases fit TRBD2. V was pared by 4 bases and J by 5 bases, with 11 bases of the junction left unmatched. The CDR3 has 16 residues. Looked up from germline, CDR1 is SGDLS and CDR2 is YYNGEE. The CDR3 spells CASSPSGGVIHNEQFF. The CDR3 region has the DNA TGTGCCAGCAGCCCGTCGGGAGGGGTCATCCACAATGAGCAGTTCTTC.

This clone turned up a few times. J is TRBJ2-7 and V is TRBV5-5, with TRBD1 identical over 9 bases. V shed 1 base, J shed 1 base, and the junction held 3 bases outside the gene matches. Germline V gene data show CDR1 as SGHKS and CDR2 as YYEKEE (reference sequence). CDR3 length equals 15 residues. The CDR3 sequence is CASSLLGTGSYEQYF. CDR3 nucleotides: TGTGCCAGCAGCTTGCTCGGGACAGGGTCCTACGAGCAGTACTTC.

V gene TRBV27 combines with J gene TRBJ2-2, with D perhaps matching TRBD2 (5 bases). V shed 6 bases and J shed 1 base, with 12 bases lying between them. Germline V gives CDR1 MNHEY, CDR2 SMNVEV (reference sequence). This CDR3 comprises 15 residues. CDR3 bases: TGTGCCAGCAGCTTTAAGCGGAGGAACACCGGGGAGCTGTTTTTT. It codes for CASSFKRRNTGELFF.

V usage is TRBV9 and J usage is TRBJ2-3; 8 nucleotides align to TRBD2. Looked up from germline, CDR1 is SGDLS and CDR2 is YYNGEE. With 0 bases clipped from V and 8 bases from J, the junction kept 11 bases outside the gene matches. This CDR3 region has 16 residues. The CDR3 protein is CASSVASGGVLGTQYF. The CDR3 DNA is TGTGCCAGCAGCGTAGCAAGCGGGGGCGTCTTGGGTACGCAGTATTTT. The full variable domain, rest sourced from reference TRBV9 and TRBJ2-3, is DSGVTQTPKHLITATGQRVTLRCSPRSGDLSVYWYQQSLDQGLQFLIQYYNGEERAKGNILERFSAQQFPDLHSELNLSSLELGDSALYFCASSVASGGVLGTQYFGPGTRLTVL.

The genes are TRBV2 and TRBJ2-2, with TRBD1 as a possible D gene (6 bases). V lost 8 bases, J lost 0 bases, and 10 bases lay in between. CDR1 is SNHLY, CDR2 FYNNEI, per germline. The CDR3 consists of 14 residues. In DNA form, the CDR3 reads TGTGCCAGCGGGGGCCTGGCGAACACCGGGGAGCTGTTTTTT. Protein sequence: CASGGLANTGELFF.

The chain joins TRBV27 to TRBJ2-1; D might be TRBD2 (6 bases). Trimming pared 6 bases from V and 4 bases from J, leaving 19 bases between. Germline V lookup: CDR1 MNHEY, CDR2 SMNVEV (reference sequence). The CDR3 contains 16 residues. The CDR3 nucleotides read TGTGCCAGCAGCCAAGGGTGGGGGAGGCCTTACAATGAGCAGTTCTTC. Its translation is CASSQGWGRPYNEQFF.

The V gene is TRBV7-8, the J gene TRBJ2-3, with D possibly being TRBD2 (5 bases). The CDR3 extends over 15 amino acids. CDR1 and CDR2 (germline): SGHVS, FQNEAQ. Trimming cost V 5 bases and J 4 bases, with 16 bases left between them. CDR3 amino acids: CASSPRRSAPDTQYF. CDR3 bases: TGTGCCAGCAGCCCCAGGAGGTCAGCCCCAGATACGCAGTATTTT.

The V call is TRBV4-3, the J call TRBJ2-1; the match to TRBD1 covers 10 bases. The V segment lost 3 bases and the J segment 6 bases; nucleotides outside the gene matches: 11. The germline V gene encodes CDR1 LGHNA and CDR2 YSLEER. The CDR3 covers 17 residues. The CDR3 DNA is TGCGCCAGCAGCCAGCATCACGGGACAGGGGCCCTCAATGAGCAGTTCTTC. Translated, it gives CASSQHHGTGALNEQFF.